This TCR beta chain is drawn from a study of shared clonotypes between healthy human individuals. Produced via immunoSEQ multiplex PCR; TCRdb's table is partial and in-frame only. The sample has approximately 2.4 million clones, approximately 94% seen once. The sequence derives from a man aged 18 to 30 in good health. The sequenced material came from naive CD4+ T cells sorted from blood. Specified subset: CD45RA+ positively selected.

CDR3 protein: CASSVSLGVASTDTQYF. CDR3 DNA: TGTGCCAGCAGCGTCTCCCTTGGCGTCGCTAGCACAGATACGCAGTATTTT. The chain recombines TRBV9 with TRBJ2-3; D is unresolved. Germline V gives CDR1 SGDLS, CDR2 YYNGEE. This CDR3 is built from 17 residues. V shed 2 bases and J shed 0 bases, with 16 bases lying between them.